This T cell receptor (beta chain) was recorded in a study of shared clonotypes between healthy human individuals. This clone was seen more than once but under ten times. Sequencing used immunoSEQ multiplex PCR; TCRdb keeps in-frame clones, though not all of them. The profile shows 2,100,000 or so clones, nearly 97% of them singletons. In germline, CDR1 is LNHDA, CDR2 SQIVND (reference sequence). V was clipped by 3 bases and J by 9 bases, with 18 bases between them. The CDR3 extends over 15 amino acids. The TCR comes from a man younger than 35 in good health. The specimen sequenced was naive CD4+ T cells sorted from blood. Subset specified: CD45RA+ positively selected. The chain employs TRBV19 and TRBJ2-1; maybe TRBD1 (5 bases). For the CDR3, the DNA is TGTGCCAGTAGTATCCTCTCCGGACAAAGGCTTGAGCAGTTCTTC. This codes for CASSILSGQRLEQFF. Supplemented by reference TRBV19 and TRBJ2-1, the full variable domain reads DGGITQSPKYLFRKEGQNVTLSCEQNLNHDAMYWYRQDPGQGLRLIYYSQIVNDFQKGDIAEGYSVSREKKESFPLTVTSAQKNPTAFYLCASSILSGQRLEQFFGPGTRLTVL.